Each of the 6 T cell receptor beta chains below was sequenced from the same sample in a study of T cell responses to AZD1222 COVID-19 vaccine (dated by TCRdb to the early 2020s). The library came from the immunoSEQ multiplex PCR assay. TCRdb carries this immuneACCESS record with in-frame sequences only. Its versions omit some clonotypes, under half of them owing to an unresolved V gene in the studies checked, with the rest unexplained. The sample table contains approximately 150,000 clones; only one count was recorded for about nine tenths of them. The top ten clones comprise roughly 6% of the sample. Interpreted using the paper, the time point label stands for: about 28 days (+/-7) after the second vaccine dose. The sequencing here drew on peripheral blood, taken 28 days after the second AZD1222 dose. The receptors come from an adult who received the AZD1222 COVID-19 vaccine.

The chain is built from TRBV3-1 (or the pseudogene TRBV3-2) and TRBJ1-5; TRBD1 aligns across 7 bases. CDR1 is LGHDT and CDR2 is YNNKEL in the germline V gene (reference sequence). The CDR3 is 16 residues long. After removal of 6 bases from V and 5 bases from J, the junction contained 13 bases not matched to a gene. This CDR3 reads CASSPGGVGGYQPQHF. The CDR3 bases are TGTGCCAGCAGTCCGGGAGGGGTAGGGGGCTATCAGCCCCAGCATTTT.

This clone is a singleton in its sample. The V and J genes are TRBV7-3 and TRBJ2-1; TRBD2 agrees at 11 bases. Germline CDR1 and CDR2: SGHTA and FQGTGA. There are 16 residues in the CDR3. The J segment lost 8 bases and the V segment lost 1 base, leaving 7 bases of the junction unmatched. The CDR3 is CASSLMALAGDDEQFF. CDR3 nucleotides: TGTGCCAGCAGCTTAATGGCACTAGCGGGAGACGATGAGCAGTTCTTC. The full variable domain, in which reference TRBV7-3 and TRBJ2-1 provide the parts outside the CDR3, is GAGVSQTPSNKVTEKGKYVELRCDPISGHTALYWYRQSLGQGPEFLIYFQGTGAADDSGLPNDRFFAVRPEGSVSTLKIQRTERGDSAVYLCASSLMALAGDDEQFFGPGTRLTVL.

The genes are TRBV7-9 and TRBJ1-4; 7 nucleotides align to TRBD1. Germline trimming cut 9 bases from V and 5 bases from J; bases unmatched to any gene: 12. Germline V gene data show CDR1 as SEHNR and CDR2 as FQNEAQ (reference sequence). The CDR3 is made up of 15 amino acids. CDR3 residues: CASSRGGSQNEKLFF. The CDR3 DNA is TGTGCCAGTTCAAGAGGGGGCTCTCAAAATGAAAAACTGTTTTTT. The variable domain in full, completed from reference TRBV7-9 and TRBJ1-4, reads DTGVSQNPRHKITKRGQNVTFRCDPISEHNRLYWYRQTLGQGPEFLTYFQNEAQLEKSRLLSDRFSAERPKGSFSTLEIQRTEQGDSAMYLCASSRGGSQNEKLFFGSGTQLSVL.

The gene calls are TRBV11-2 and TRBJ2-7; 9 nucleotides agree with TRBD1. Looked up from germline, CDR1 is SGHAT and CDR2 is FQNNGV. The CDR3 runs 17 residues. With 5 bases clipped from V and 7 bases from J, the junction kept 18 bases outside the gene matches. This CDR3 is CASSRGQPGQGFSEQYF. The DNA for the CDR3 is TGTGCCAGCAGCCGCGGGCAGCCGGGACAGGGCTTTTCTGAGCAGTACTTC.

The chain has TRBV12-3 or TRBV12-4 and TRBJ1-4; D unresolved. The CDR3 runs to 13 residues. The V end was cut by 2 bases, the J end by 7 bases, with 8 bases between. The CDR3 sequence is CASSLTVGEKLFF. CDR3 DNA: TGTGCCAGCAGTTTAACGGTGGGTGAAAAACTGTTTTTT.

DNA of the CDR3: TGTGCCAGCAGCTTCGGGGGCAGGACTAATGAAAAACTGTTTTTT. Protein: CASSFGGRTNEKLFF. The chain joins TRBV5-6 to TRBJ1-4; D possibly corresponds to TRBD1 (6 bases). The length of the CDR3 is 15 residues. Deletions cut 2 bases from V and 2 bases from J, with 10 bases between. CDR1 and CDR2 (germline): SGHDT, YYEEEE.